The source of this TCR beta chain is a study of PD-L1 blockade in urothelial cancer. Germline V CDR1 and CDR2: MNHNS, SASEGT. This CDR3 is built from 15 residues. V was trimmed by 8 bases and J by 5 bases, leaving 16 bases between them. Libraries were prepared by immunoSEQ multiplex PCR; TCRdb keeps only in-frame clonotypes and omits some of them. The repertoire has 35,000 to 45,000 clones, around four fifths of them found once; the top ten carry roughly 16%. Time point in this sample: peripheral blood 6 weeks after treatment start. V and J are TRBV6-1 and TRBJ1-6; TRBD1 is a possible D gene (5 bases). Sequenced material: PBMCs, taken around atezolizumab (anti-PD-L1) treatment. The sequence derives from a man aged 60 to 75 with urothelial cancer. The CDR3 region is CASRGWQGDNSPLHF. CDR3 sequence (DNA): TGTGCCAGCCGAGGTTGGCAGGGCGATAATTCACCCCTCCACTTT.